This TCR beta chain appears in the sequencing data of a study of blood T cells in healthy people across ages (dated by TCRdb to between 2015 and 2017). Concerning the study at large: In model experiments, roughly one uniquely barcoded TCR beta cDNA molecule per two T cells was captured by template switching. Using deep sequencing normalized with unique cDNA molecular identifiers, the study measured how TCR beta repertoire diversity changes with age. The study analyzed two additional independent replicas of 1 million unique cDNA reads from the same blood draw for two donors, one aged 18 to 30 and one aged 80 or older. To avoid experimental bias, donors of different ages were randomly spread across the sequencing lanes. The donors were divided into four age groups: young (average about 16 years), middle-aged (approximately 39), aged (approximately 64) and long-lived (more than 75). Broader findings and caveats from the paper: Observed TCR beta diversity correlated strongly with the percentage of naive T cells measured by flow cytometry. Donor CMV infection status was unknown, potentially confounding age-related changes in expanded clonotypes. The long-lived group showed more naive CD4+ T cells, fewer expanded clones and increased TCR diversity than the aged group, suggesting age selection. Conclusive comparison of naive and antigen-experienced compartments was prevented by the profiling of bulk unsorted PBMCs. As age increased, observed TCR beta diversity per million T cells dropped in a roughly linear way, and a significant reduction was already evident by age roughly 36. Estimates of total diversity based on one million sequenced T cells were regarded as lower bounds and as underestimates.

Between the V and J ends, shortened by 6 bases and 4 bases respectively, the junction contains 11 bases. The CDR3 numbers 13 residues from cysteine through phenylalanine. The DNA shown is the 39-base CDR3, in frame from base 1. The donors were roughly 40 Caucasian individuals from Russia, aged 6 to 90 years, who were systemically healthy. Each donor gave approximately 10 milliliters of peripheral blood, collected into EDTA-treated Vacutainer tubes. Ficoll-Paque density-gradient centrifugation was used to isolate PBMCs, with at least 6.5 million obtained per sample. Total RNA, at least 5 micrograms per sample, was extracted from PBMCs with Trizol reagent. For every donor, an aliquot of PBMCs went through flow cytometry to measure the percentages of naive CD45RAhigh/CD27high T cells. In its sample, this clonotype was seen a few times. Its antigen is unknown. No quality values exist for individual bases; no much larger clone is one base distant.

Preparation of the library involved 5' RACE. TCRdb records Illumina HiSeq 2500 as the sequencer. A second 7 to 11 cycle PCR used a sample-barcoded 5' primer and a J-beta primer mix. A unique molecular identifier was introduced onto each TCR beta cDNA molecule by a template-switch 5' adaptor carrying 12 random nucleotides. At least 2.5 million CDR3-containing paired-end reads were obtained from each sample. The Mint cDNA synthesis kit, primed by a TRBC-specific oligonucleotide, was used to synthesize first-strand cDNA from all RNA. Following uracil-DNA glycosylase treatment, all cDNA underwent a first 18-cycle PCR with the universal primers M1SS and BC2_uni_R. The original methods were these. Each sample was normalized by randomly selecting 1 million high-quality reads, each carrying a distinct molecular identifier. Reads sharing molecular identifiers were discarded rather than binned into consensus sequences. MiTCR, set to a Q25 quality threshold and the strictest error-elimination algorithm, was used for CDR3 identification, clonotype clustering and error correction. Lower-bound total TCR beta diversity was estimated with a nonparametric unseen species model using Euler transformation. TCRdb reran the public reads through fastp at Q25 and MiXCR, keeping productive beta chains. Rows with one shared CDR3 protein collapse into an entry with the most common genes and DNA. TCRdb, not the original authors, processed these V and J calls. The sample data list about 780,000 distinct CDR3 sequences, and more than 35% of these were observed just once. Of the sample, 15% to 20% is held by the ten largest clones.

Sequencing used blood. Rearrangement joined TRBV12-3 or TRBV12-4 to TRBJ2-3; a confident D gene designation cannot be given. The TCR was taken from an elderly man in good health. The CDR3 corresponds to CASSHPPPDTQYF. The sequenced DNA is TGTGCCAGCAGCCACCCCCCTCCAGATACGCAGTATTTT.